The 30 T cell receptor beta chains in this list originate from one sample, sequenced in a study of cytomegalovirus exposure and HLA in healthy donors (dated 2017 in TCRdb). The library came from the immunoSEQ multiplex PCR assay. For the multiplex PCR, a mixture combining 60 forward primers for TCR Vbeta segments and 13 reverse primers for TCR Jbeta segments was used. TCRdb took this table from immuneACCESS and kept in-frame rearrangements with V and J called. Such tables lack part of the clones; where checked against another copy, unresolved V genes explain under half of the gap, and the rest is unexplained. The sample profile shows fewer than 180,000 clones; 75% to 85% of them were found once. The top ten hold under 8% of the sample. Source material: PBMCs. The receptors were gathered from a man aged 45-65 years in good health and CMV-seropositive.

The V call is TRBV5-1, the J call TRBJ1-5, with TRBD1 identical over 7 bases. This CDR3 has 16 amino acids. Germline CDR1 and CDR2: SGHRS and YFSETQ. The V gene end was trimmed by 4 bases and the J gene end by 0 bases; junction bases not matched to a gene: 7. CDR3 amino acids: CASSPTGDYSNQPQHF. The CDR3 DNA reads TGCGCCAGCAGCCCCACAGGGGATTATAGCAATCAGCCCCAGCATTTT. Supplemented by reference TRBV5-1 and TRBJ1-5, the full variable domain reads KAGVTQTPRYLIKTRGQQVTLSCSPISGHRSVSWYQQTPGQGLQFLFEYFSETQRNKGNFPGRFSGRQFSNSRSEMNVSTLELGDSALYLCASSPTGDYSNQPQHFGDGTRLSIL.

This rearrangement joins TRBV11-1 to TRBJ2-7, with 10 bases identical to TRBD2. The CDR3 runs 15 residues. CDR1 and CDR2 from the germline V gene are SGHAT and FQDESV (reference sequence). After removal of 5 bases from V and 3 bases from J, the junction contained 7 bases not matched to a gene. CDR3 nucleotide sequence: TGTGCCAGCAGCCCAGGACTAGCGGCGGACTACGAGCAGTACTTC. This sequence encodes CASSPGLAADYEQYF.

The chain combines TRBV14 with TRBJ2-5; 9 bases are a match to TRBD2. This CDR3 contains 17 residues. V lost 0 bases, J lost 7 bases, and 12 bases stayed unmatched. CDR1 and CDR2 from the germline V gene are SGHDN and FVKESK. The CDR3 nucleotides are TGTGCCAGCAGCCAAGATGAGCGAGCGGGAGGTTTCCGGACCCAGTACTTC. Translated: CASSQDERAGGFRTQYF. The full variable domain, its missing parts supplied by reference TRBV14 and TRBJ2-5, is EAGVTQFPSHSVIEKGQTVTLRCDPISGHDNLYWYRRVMGKEIKFLLHFVKESKQDESGMPNNRFLAERTGGTYSTLKVQPAELEDSGVYFCASSQDERAGGFRTQYFGPGTRLLVL.

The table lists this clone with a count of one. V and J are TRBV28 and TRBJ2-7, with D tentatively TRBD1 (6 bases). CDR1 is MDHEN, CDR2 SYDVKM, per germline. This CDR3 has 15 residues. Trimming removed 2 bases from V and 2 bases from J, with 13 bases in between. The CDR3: CASSLGLGAAYEQYF. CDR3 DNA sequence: TGTGCCAGCAGTTTAGGTCTGGGGGCGGCCTACGAGCAGTACTTC.

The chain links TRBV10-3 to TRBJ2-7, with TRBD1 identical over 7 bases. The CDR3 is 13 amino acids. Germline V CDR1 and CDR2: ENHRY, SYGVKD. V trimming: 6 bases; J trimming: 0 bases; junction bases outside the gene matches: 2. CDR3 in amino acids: CAIRGQSSYEQYF. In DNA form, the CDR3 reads TGTGCCATCAGGGGACAGAGCTCCTACGAGCAGTACTTC.

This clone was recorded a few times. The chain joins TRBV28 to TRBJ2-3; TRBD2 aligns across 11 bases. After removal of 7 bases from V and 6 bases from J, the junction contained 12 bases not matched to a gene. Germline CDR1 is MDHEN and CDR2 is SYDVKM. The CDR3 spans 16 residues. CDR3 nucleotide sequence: TGTGCCAGCACCATAGCGGGAGGGCAATCATCGGATACGCAGTATTTT. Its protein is CASTIAGGQSSDTQYF.

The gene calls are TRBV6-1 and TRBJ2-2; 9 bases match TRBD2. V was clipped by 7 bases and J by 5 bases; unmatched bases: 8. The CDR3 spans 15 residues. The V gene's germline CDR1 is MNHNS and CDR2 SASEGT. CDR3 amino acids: CASTVAGAETGELFF. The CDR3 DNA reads TGTGCCAGCACCGTAGCGGGGGCCGAGACCGGGGAGCTGTTTTTT.

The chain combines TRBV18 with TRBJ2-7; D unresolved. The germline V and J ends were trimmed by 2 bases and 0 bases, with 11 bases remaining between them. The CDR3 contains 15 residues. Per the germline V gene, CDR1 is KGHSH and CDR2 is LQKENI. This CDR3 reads CASSPSLLSSYEQYF. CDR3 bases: TGTGCCAGCTCACCATCCCTGCTTAGCTCCTACGAGCAGTACTTC.

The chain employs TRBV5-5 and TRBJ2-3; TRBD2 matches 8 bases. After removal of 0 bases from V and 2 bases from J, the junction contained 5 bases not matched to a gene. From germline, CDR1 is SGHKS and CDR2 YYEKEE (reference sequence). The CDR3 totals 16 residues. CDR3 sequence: CASSLALAGSTDTQYF. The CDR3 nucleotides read TGTGCCAGCAGCTTGGCCTTAGCGGGGTCCACAGATACGCAGTATTTT. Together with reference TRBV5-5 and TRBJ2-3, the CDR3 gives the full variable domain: DAGVTQSPTHLIKTRGQQVTLRCSPISGHKSVSWYQQVLGQGPQFIFQYYEKEERGRGNFPDRFSARQFPNYSSELNVNALLLGDSALYLCASSLALAGSTDTQYFGPGTRLTVL.

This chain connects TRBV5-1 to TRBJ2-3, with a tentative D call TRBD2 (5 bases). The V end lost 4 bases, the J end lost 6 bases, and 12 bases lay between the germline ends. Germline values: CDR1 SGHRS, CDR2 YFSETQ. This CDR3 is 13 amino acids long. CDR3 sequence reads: CASSPPPGDTQYF. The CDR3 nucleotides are TGCGCCAGCAGCCCCCCACCGGGGGATACGCAGTATTTT. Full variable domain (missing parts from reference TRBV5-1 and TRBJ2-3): KAGVTQTPRYLIKTRGQQVTLSCSPISGHRSVSWYQQTPGQGLQFLFEYFSETQRNKGNFPGRFSGRQFSNSRSEMNVSTLELGDSALYLCASSPPPGDTQYFGPGTRLTVL.

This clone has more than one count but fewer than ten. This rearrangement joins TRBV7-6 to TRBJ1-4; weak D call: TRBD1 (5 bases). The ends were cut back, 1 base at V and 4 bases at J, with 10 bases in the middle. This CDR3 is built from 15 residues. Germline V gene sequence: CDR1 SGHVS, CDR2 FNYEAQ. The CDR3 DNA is TGTGCCAGCAGCTTAGGGGCAGGGCATAATGAAAAACTGTTTTTT. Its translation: CASSLGAGHNEKLFF.

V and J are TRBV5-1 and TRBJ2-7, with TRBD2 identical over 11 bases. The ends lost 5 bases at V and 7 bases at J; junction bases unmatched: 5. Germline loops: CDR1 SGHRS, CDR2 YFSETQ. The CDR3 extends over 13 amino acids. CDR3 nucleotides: TGCGCCAGCAGTCTGACTAGCGGGATGGAGCAGTACTTC. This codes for CASSLTSGMEQYF.

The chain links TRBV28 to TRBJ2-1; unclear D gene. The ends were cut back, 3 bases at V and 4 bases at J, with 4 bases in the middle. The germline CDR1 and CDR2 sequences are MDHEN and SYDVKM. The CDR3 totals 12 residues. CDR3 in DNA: TGTGCCAGCAGTTTGCAGTACAATGAGCAGTTCTTC. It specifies CASSLQYNEQFF.

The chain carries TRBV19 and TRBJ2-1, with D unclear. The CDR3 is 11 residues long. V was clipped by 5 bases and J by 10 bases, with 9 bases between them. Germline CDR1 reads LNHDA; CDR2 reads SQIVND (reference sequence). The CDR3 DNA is TGTGCCAGTAGTGAGGCCCGGGAGCAGTTCTTC. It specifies CASSEAREQFF.

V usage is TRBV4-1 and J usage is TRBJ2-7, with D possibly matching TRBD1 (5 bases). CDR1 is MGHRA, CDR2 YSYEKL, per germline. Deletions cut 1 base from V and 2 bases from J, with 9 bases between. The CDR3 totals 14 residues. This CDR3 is CASSQARGTYEQYF. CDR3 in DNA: TGCGCCAGCAGCCAAGCTAGGGGAACCTACGAGCAGTACTTC.

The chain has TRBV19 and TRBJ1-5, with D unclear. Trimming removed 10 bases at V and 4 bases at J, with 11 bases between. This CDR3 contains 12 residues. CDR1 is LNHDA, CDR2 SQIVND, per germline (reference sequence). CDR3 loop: CATSTLNQPQHF. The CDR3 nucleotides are TGTGCCACCAGTACGTTAAATCAGCCCCAGCATTTT.

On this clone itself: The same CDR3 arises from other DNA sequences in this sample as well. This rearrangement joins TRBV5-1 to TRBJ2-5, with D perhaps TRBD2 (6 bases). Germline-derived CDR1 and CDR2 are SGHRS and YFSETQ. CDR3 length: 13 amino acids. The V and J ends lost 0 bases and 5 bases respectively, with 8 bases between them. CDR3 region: CASSLGGGETQYF. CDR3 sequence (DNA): TGCGCCAGCAGCTTGGGAGGAGGGGAGACCCAGTACTTC. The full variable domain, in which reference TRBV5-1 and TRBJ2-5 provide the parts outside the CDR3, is KAGVTQTPRYLIKTRGQQVTLSCSPISGHRSVSWYQQTPGQGLQFLFEYFSETQRNKGNFPGRFSGRQFSNSRSEMNVSTLELGDSALYLCASSLGGGETQYFGPGTRLLVL.

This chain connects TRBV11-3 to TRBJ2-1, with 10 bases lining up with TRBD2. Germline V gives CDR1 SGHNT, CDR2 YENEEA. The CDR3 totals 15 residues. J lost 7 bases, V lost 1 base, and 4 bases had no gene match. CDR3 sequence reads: CASSLAPSGRNEQFF. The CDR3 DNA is TGTGCCAGCAGCTTAGCTCCTAGCGGGAGAAATGAGCAGTTCTTC. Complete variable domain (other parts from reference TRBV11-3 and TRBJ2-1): EAGVVQSPRYKIIEKKQPVAFWCNPISGHNTLYWYLQNLGQGPELLIRYENEEAVDDSQLPKDRFSAERLKGVDSTLKIQPAELGDSAVYLCASSLAPSGRNEQFFGPGTRLTVL.

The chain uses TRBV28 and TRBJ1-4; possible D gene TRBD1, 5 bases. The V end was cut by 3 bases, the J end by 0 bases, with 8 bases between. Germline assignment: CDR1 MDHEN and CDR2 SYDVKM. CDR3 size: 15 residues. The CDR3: CASSFTGATNEKLFF. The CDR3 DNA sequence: TGTGCCAGCAGTTTTACAGGTGCAACTAATGAAAAACTGTTTTTT.

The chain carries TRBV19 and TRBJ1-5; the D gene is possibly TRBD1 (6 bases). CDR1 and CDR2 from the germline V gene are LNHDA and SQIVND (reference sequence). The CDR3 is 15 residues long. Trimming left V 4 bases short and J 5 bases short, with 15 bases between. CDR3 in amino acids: CASSTLTGLDQPQHF. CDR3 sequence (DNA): TGTGCCAGTAGTACCCTTACAGGGTTGGATCAGCCCCAGCATTTT.

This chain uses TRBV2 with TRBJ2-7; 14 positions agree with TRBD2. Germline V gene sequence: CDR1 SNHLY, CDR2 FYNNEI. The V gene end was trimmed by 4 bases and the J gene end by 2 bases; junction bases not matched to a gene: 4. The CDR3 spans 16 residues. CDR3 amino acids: CASSGSGLAGAYEQYF. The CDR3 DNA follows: TGTGCCAGCAGTGGATCGGGACTAGCGGGAGCCTACGAGCAGTACTTC.

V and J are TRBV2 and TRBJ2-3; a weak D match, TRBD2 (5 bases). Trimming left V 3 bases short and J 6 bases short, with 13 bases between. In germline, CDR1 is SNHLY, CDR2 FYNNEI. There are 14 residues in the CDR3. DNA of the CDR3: TGTGCCAGCAGTGATGGACTGGACTTGGATACGCAGTATTTT. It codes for CASSDGLDLDTQYF.

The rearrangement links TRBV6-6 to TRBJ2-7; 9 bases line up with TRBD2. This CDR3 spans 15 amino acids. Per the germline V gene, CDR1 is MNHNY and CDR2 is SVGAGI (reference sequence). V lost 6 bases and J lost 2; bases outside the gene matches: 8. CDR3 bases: TGTGCCAGCAGACTTTGGACTAGCGACACCTACGAGCAGTACTTC. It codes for CASRLWTSDTYEQYF.

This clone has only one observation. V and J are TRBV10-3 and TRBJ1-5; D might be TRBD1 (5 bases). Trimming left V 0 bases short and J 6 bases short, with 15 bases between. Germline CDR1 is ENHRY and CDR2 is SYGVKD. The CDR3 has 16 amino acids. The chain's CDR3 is CAISESEGDWSQPQHF. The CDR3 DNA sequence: TGTGCCATCAGTGAGTCCGAAGGGGATTGGAGTCAGCCCCAGCATTTT.

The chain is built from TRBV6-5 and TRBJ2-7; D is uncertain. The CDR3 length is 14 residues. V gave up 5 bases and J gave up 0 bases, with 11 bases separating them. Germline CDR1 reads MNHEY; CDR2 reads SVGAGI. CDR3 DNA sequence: TGTGCCAGCAGTGCGACATTTAGCTCCTACGAGCAGTACTTC. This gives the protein CASSATFSSYEQYF.

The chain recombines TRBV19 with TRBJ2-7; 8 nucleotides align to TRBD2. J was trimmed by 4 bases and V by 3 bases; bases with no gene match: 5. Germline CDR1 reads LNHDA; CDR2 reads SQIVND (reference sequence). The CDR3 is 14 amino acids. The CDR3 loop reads CASSINSGRYEQYF. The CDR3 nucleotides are TGTGCCAGTAGTATCAACAGCGGGAGATACGAGCAGTACTTC.

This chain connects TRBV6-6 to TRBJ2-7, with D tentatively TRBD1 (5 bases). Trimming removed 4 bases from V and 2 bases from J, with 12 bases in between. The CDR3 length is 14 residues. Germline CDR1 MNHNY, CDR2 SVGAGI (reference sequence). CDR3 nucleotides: TGTGCCAGCAGTTTTAACAGGCCGGCCTACGAGCAGTACTTC. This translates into CASSFNRPAYEQYF.

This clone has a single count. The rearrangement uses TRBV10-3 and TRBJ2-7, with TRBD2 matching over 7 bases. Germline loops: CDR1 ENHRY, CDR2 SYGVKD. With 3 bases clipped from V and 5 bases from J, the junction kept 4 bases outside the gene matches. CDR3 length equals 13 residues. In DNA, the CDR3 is TGTGCCATCAGTGAAGGGACTAACCACGAGCAGTACTTC. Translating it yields CAISEGTNHEQYF.

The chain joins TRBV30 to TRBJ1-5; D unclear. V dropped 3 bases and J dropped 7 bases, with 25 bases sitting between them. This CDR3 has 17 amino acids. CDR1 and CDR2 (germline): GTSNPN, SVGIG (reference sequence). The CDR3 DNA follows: TGTGCCTGGAGCAAGAGCCTCCCGGGAGCCCTATCCCAGCCCCAGCATTTT. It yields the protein CAWSKSLPGALSQPQHF.

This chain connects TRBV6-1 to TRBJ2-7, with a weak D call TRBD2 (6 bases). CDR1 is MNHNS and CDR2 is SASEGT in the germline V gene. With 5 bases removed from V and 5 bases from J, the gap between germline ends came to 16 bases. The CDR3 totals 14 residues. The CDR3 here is CASSTRLDYHEQYF. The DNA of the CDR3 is TGTGCCAGCAGTACACGACTAGACTACCACGAGCAGTACTTC.